The next 26 T cell receptor beta chains were all read from a single sample in a study of identifying expanded T cells in peripheral blood. Clones were sequenced by immunoSEQ multiplex PCR, and TCRdb holds only the in-frame ones, with some missing. The data show under 70,000 clones, around 87% seen once. Sequencing was performed on blood. Every receptor here comes from a person between 18 and 75 years old in good health.

The chain links TRBV14 to TRBJ2-3; D gene ambiguous. CDR1 is SGHDN and CDR2 is FVKESK in the germline V gene. There are 16 residues in the CDR3. Trimming stripped 0 bases from V and 2 bases from J, with 12 bases between. The CDR3 protein is CASSQDRSVFTDTQYF. The CDR3, as DNA: TGTGCCAGCAGCCAAGATAGGTCGGTGTTCACAGATACGCAGTATTTT. Full variable domain (rest looked up from reference TRBV14 and TRBJ2-3): EAGVTQFPSHSVIEKGQTVTLRCDPISGHDNLYWYRRVMGKEIKFLLHFVKESKQDESGMPNNRFLAERTGGTYSTLKVQPAELEDSGVYFCASSQDRSVFTDTQYFGPGTRLTVL.

This rearrangement joins TRBV15 to TRBJ2-5, with D unclear. V lost 5 bases and J lost 0, with 10 bases in between. This CDR3 region has 14 residues. CDR1 and CDR2 from the germline V gene are LNHNV and YYDKDF (reference sequence). The CDR3 is CATSPGAYQETQYF. The CDR3 nucleotides read TGTGCCACCAGCCCCGGAGCCTACCAAGAGACCCAGTACTTC.

This clone was seen a single time. The V and J genes are TRBV27 and TRBJ2-7; 12 nucleotides agree with TRBD2. The length of the CDR3 is 19 residues. The germline V gene has CDR1 MNHEY and CDR2 SMNVEV (reference sequence). Trimming took 3 bases from V and 4 from J; bases not matched to a gene: 16. The CDR3 is CASSFGPRLAGVLNYEQYF. The CDR3 region has the DNA TGTGCCAGCAGTTTTGGTCCCCGACTAGCGGGAGTGCTAAATTACGAGCAGTACTTC.

By share of the sample, this clone is medium-sized. V is TRBV9 and J is TRBJ2-7; D may match TRBD1 or TRBD2 (5 bases each). This CDR3 is built from 14 residues. Germline loops: CDR1 SGDLS, CDR2 YYNGEE. Trimming shortened V by 7 bases and J by 6 bases, and 20 bases separated the two germline ends. In nucleotides, the CDR3 is TGTGCCAGCGCCCCCTCATGGGGGACGAGCGAGCAGTACTTC. It yields the protein CASAPSWGTSEQYF.

This clone occurred once. The chain combines TRBV29-1 with TRBJ1-2; D may be TRBD1 (6 bases). This CDR3 has 14 residues. Trimming removed 0 bases from V and 4 bases from J, with 12 bases in between. Germline CDR1 reads SQVTM; CDR2 reads ANQGSEA. CDR3 residues: CSVEDTGAGYGYTF. CDR3 nucleotide sequence: TGCAGCGTTGAAGATACGGGGGCAGGCTATGGCTACACCTTC.

J is TRBJ2-3 and V is TRBV28; possibly TRBD1 for D (6 bases). The CDR3 has 12 amino acids. Trimming left V 4 bases short and J 6 bases short, with 8 bases between. The germline V gene has CDR1 MDHEN and CDR2 SYDVKM. CDR3 sequence reads: CASSSTGDTQYF. In DNA, the CDR3 is TGTGCCAGCAGTTCAACAGGGGATACGCAGTATTTT.

V and J are TRBV6-1 and TRBJ2-1, with D possibly TRBD2 on 6 matching bases. The length of the CDR3 is 12 residues. Germline loops: CDR1 MNHNS, CDR2 SASEGT. V shed 5 bases and J shed 10 bases, with 12 bases lying between them. The CDR3 DNA follows: TGTGCCAGCAGTAAACCGGGACTCGAGCAGTTCTTC. Translated, it gives CASSKPGLEQFF.

V and J are TRBV10-2 and TRBJ2-1; D may be TRBD1 (6 bases). The length of the CDR3 is 15 residues. Per the germline V gene, CDR1 is WSHSY and CDR2 is SAAADI. With 3 bases removed from V and 5 bases from J, the gap between germline ends came to 14 bases. The CDR3 nucleotides read TGCGCCAGCAGTGACCTTGACAGGCTCCACAATGAGCAGTTCTTC. This sequence encodes CASSDLDRLHNEQFF.

The genes are TRBV10-3 and TRBJ2-1; D unclear. In germline, CDR1 is ENHRY, CDR2 SYGVKD. The CDR3 spans 14 residues. Trimming took 3 bases from V and 5 from J, leaving 11 bases between them. The CDR3 DNA sequence: TGTGCCATCAGTGAAAGGTCGGACCACAATGAGCAGTTCTTC. It yields the protein CAISERSDHNEQFF.

The rearrangement links TRBV11-2 to TRBJ1-3; no clear D. V was trimmed by 7 bases and J by 6 bases, leaving 7 bases between them. The germline CDR1 and CDR2 sequences are SGHAT and FQNNGV. The CDR3 spans 11 residues. The CDR3 spells CASTLENTIYF. The CDR3 bases are TGTGCCAGCACGCTGGAAAACACCATATATTTT.

This clone occurred once. Here the CDR3 omits its conserved ending phenylalanine or tryptophan, so a read error is the likely source. No DNA is shown, since the ends of the CDR3 on it are uncertain; the CDR3 is the one TCRdb lists. This sequence joins TRBV7-2 and TRBJ2-7; TRBD2 reflects the table's D call only, with no check against the DNA. Termini included, the CDR3 measures 11 amino acids. CDR1 SGHTA and CDR2 FQGNSA come from the germline V gene. The CDR3 reads CASSLESVLVL.

This chain joins TRBV7-9 and TRBJ1-1; D gene uncertain. Trimming took 1 base from V and 0 from J, leaving 6 bases between them. Germline CDR1 is SEHNR and CDR2 is FQNEAQ (reference sequence). The CDR3 totals 14 residues. CDR3 sequence (DNA): TGTGCCAGCAGCTTAGAACGGATGAACACTGAAGCTTTCTTT. Amino acids: CASSLERMNTEAFF.

V and J are TRBV6-5 and TRBJ2-1, with D perhaps TRBD2 (5 bases). The CDR3 is 15 amino acids. CDR1 and CDR2 (germline): MNHEY, SVGAGI. Trimming shortened V by 0 bases and J by 0 bases, and 6 bases separated the two germline ends. The CDR3 sequence is CASSYSGSSYNEQFF. CDR3 nucleotide sequence: TGTGCCAGCAGTTACTCGGGGAGCTCCTACAATGAGCAGTTCTTC.

This clone has a single count. V usage is TRBV30 and J usage is TRBJ2-3; D is unresolved. V was trimmed by 0 bases and J by 0 bases, leaving 10 bases between them. In germline, CDR1 is GTSNPN, CDR2 SVGIG (reference sequence). The CDR3 is made up of 15 amino acids. CDR3 coding DNA: TGTGCCTGGAGTGTACGACTCCAGAGCACAGATACGCAGTATTTT. This sequence encodes CAWSVRLQSTDTQYF. Full variable domain (missing parts from reference TRBV30 and TRBJ2-3): SQTIHQWPATLVQPVGSPLSLECTVEGTSNPNLYWYRQAAGRGLQLLFYSVGIGQISSEVPQNLSASRPQDRQFILSSKKLLLSDSGFYLCAWSVRLQSTDTQYFGPGTRLTVL.

This chain uses TRBV6-4 with TRBJ1-2; 7 bases align to TRBD1. Germline CDR1 and CDR2: MRHNA and SNTAGT. J was trimmed by 8 bases and V by 4 bases; bases with no gene match: 13. This CDR3 comprises 15 residues. The CDR3 loop is CASSAQGGRAEGYTF. As DNA, the CDR3 is TGTGCCAGCAGTGCCCAAGGGGGCAGGGCGGAGGGCTACACCTTC.

The chain combines TRBV12-5 with TRBJ1-5, with TRBD1 as a possible D gene (6 bases). Per the germline V gene, CDR1 is LGHNT and CDR2 is FRNRAP. The V end lost 1 base, the J end lost 3 bases, and 31 bases lay between the germline ends. The CDR3 loop spans 22 amino acids. The CDR3 loop is CASGLGESWEQGYSTTNQPQHF. The CDR3 bases are TGTGCTAGTGGTTTGGGGGAGTCCTGGGAACAGGGCTACTCTACCACCAATCAGCCCCAGCATTTT.

This chain links TRBV19 with TRBJ1-5; 10 bases agree with TRBD1. The germline V gene encodes CDR1 LNHDA and CDR2 SQIVND (reference sequence). Trimming cost V 3 bases and J 7 bases; bases outside gene matches: 12. The CDR3 totals 17 residues. CDR3 sequence reads: CASSIDRGLLNGQPQHF. The CDR3 coding sequence is TGTGCCAGTAGTATCGACAGGGGGCTGCTGAATGGCCAGCCCCAGCATTTT.

This clone was counted between two and nine times. The chain recombines TRBV4-2 with TRBJ1-5, with D tentatively TRBD1 (6 bases). The CDR3 runs to 17 residues. Per germline, CDR1 LGHNA and CDR2 YNFKEQ. Trimming pared 0 bases from V and 0 bases from J, leaving 12 bases between. This chain's CDR3 is CASSQDTGMNSNQPQHF. DNA of the CDR3: TGTGCCAGCAGCCAAGATACAGGGATGAATAGCAATCAGCCCCAGCATTTT.

The chain is built from TRBV4-2 and TRBJ2-2; 15 bases align to TRBD2. Trimming took 4 bases from V and 2 from J; bases not matched to a gene: 5. Germline CDR1 and CDR2: LGHNA and YNFKEQ. The length of the CDR3 is 18 residues. CDR3 sequence: CASSPRGLAGGNTGELFF. CDR3 DNA: TGTGCCAGCAGCCCAAGGGGACTAGCGGGGGGAAACACCGGGGAGCTGTTTTTT.

This chain connects TRBV7-3 to TRBJ2-6; 8 bases line up with TRBD1. This CDR3 contains 16 residues. The junction had 0 bases not matched to a gene; V was cut back by 2 bases and J by 0 bases. Germline loops: CDR1 SGHTA, CDR2 FQGTGA. The CDR3: CASSLQGASGANVLTF. The DNA of the CDR3 is TGTGCCAGCAGCTTACAGGGGGCCTCTGGGGCCAACGTCCTGACTTTC.

V usage is TRBV7-2 and J usage is TRBJ2-5; D tentatively fits TRBD1 or TRBD2 (5 bases each). This CDR3 is built from 14 residues. Trimming removed 5 bases from V and 7 bases from J, with 17 bases in between. Germline lookup yields CDR1 SGHTA and CDR2 FQGNSA. CDR3 residues: CASSPLGTGSTQYF. Written as DNA, the CDR3 is TGTGCCAGCAGCCCCTTGGGGACCGGGTCGACCCAGTACTTC.

CDR3 region: CASSTGLAGPDSYEQYF. Here the CDR3 DNA reads TGCGCCAGCAGCACGGGACTAGCGGGACCGGACTCCTACGAGCAGTACTTC. The rearrangement links TRBV5-1 to TRBJ2-7, with 13 bases identical to TRBD2. The V segment lost 4 bases and the J segment 0 bases; nucleotides outside the gene matches: 7. The length of the CDR3 is 17 residues. CDR1 and CDR2 (germline): SGHRS, YFSETQ.

The table lists this clone with a few counts. V usage is TRBV6-1 and J usage is TRBJ1-3; the D is unclear. Germline V gene lookup returns CDR1 MNHNS and CDR2 SASEGT. V gave up 3 bases and J gave up 0 bases, with 9 bases separating them. The CDR3 has 15 amino acids. CDR3: CASSERATSGNTIYF. The CDR3 coding sequence is TGTGCCAGCAGTGAGCGGGCCACCTCTGGAAACACCATATATTTT.

V usage is TRBV7-6 and J usage is TRBJ2-5; perhaps TRBD1 as D (5 bases). The germline gives CDR1 SGHVS, CDR2 FNYEAQ. There are 14 residues in the CDR3. V was clipped by 0 bases and J by 4 bases, with 9 bases between them. The CDR3 DNA reads TGTGCCAGCAGCTTAGCTGGGGCTGCAGAGACCCAGTACTTC. Encoded protein: CASSLAGAAETQYF.

CDR3 bases: TGCAGCGTCCTATCCCAGGGTTTTACTGAAAAACTGTTTTTT. This sequence encodes CSVLSQGFTEKLFF. The chain couples TRBV29-1 to TRBJ1-4; D might be TRBD1 (5 bases). Germline V gene lookup returns CDR1 SQVTM and CDR2 ANQGSEA. This CDR3 spans 14 amino acids. V dropped 6 bases and J dropped 7 bases, with 18 bases sitting between them.

This chain joins TRBV6-4 and TRBJ2-1, with 9 positions matching TRBD1. The CDR3 extends over 15 amino acids. The junction had 2 bases not matched to a gene; V was cut back by 4 bases and J by 1 base. CDR1 and CDR2 (germline): MRHNA, SNTAGT. The CDR3 coding sequence is TGTGCCAGCAGTGCGGGACAGGGATCCTACAATGAGCAGTTCTTC. It encodes CASSAGQGSYNEQFF.